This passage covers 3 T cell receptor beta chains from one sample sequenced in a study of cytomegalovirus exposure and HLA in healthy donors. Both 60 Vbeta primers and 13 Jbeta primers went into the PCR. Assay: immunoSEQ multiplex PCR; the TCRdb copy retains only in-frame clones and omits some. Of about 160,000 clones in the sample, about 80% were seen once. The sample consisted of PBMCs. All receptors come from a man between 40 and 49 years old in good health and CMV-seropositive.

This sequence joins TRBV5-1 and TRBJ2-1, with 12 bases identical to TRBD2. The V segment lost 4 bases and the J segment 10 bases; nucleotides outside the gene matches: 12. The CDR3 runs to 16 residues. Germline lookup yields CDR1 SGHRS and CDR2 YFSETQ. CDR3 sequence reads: CASSPQTSGRVGEQFF. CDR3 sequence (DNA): TGCGCCAGCAGCCCCCAGACTAGCGGGAGAGTCGGAGAGCAGTTCTTC.

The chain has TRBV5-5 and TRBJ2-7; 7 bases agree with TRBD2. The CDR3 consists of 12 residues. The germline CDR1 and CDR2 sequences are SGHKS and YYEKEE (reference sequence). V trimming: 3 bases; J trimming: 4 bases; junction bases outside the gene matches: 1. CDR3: CASSWGGYEQYF. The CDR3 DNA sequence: TGTGCCAGCAGCTGGGGGGGTTACGAGCAGTACTTC. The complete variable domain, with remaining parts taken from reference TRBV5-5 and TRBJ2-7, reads DAGVTQSPTHLIKTRGQQVTLRCSPISGHKSVSWYQQVLGQGPQFIFQYYEKEERGRGNFPDRFSARQFPNYSSELNVNALLLGDSALYLCASSWGGYEQYFGPGTRLTVT.

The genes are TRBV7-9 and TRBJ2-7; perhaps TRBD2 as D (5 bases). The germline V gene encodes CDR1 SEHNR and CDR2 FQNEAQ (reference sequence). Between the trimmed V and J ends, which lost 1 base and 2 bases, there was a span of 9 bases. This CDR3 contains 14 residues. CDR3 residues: CASSLGLTTYEQYF. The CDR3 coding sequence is TGTGCCAGCAGCTTAGGGCTGACTACCTACGAGCAGTACTTC.